This record looks at one TCR beta chain sequence and its context. The data were obtained in a study of blood T cell repertoires in COVID-19. Across the study: Spain, Italy and the United States supplied samples that represented acute and convalescent COVID-19. PBMCs, B-cell-depleted T cells, or T cells provided the cDNA or gDNA that made up the material.

In the source study's methods: By means of reference gene primer amplification, nucleated cell counts were estimated. TCRdb's copy holds only in-frame clones and misses some; the assay was immunoSEQ multiplex PCR. V, J and clone size are those of that table, while D and trimming were read from the DNA. This table has roughly 410,000 clones, roughly 90% appearing once. Germline CDR1 and CDR2: GTSNPN and SVGIG (reference sequence). Trimming took off 3 bases at V and 0 bases at J, with 8 bases between the two ends. CDR3 size: 13 residues. This clonotype originated in a man aged 40-55 years with acute or convalescent COVID-19. Input material: peripheral blood. V gene TRBV30 combines with J gene TRBJ1-1; perhaps TRBD1 as D (5 bases). The CDR3 here is CAWRAGLNTEAFF. The CDR3 DNA sequence: TGTGCCTGGAGAGCAGGGTTGAACACTGAAGCTTTCTTT.